The sequence of this T cell receptor (beta chain) was determined in a study of blood T cell repertoires in COVID-19. Overall study: COVID-19 samples from acute and convalescent phases originated in the United States, Italy and Spain.

This clone was seen just once. The CDR3 loop spans 17 amino acids. Germline values: CDR1 SGHAT, CDR2 FQNNGV. V was cut by 2 bases and J by 1 base, with 17 bases left in between. In the study's own analysis: Estimation of nucleated cell counts was performed using reference gene primer amplification. Assay: immunoSEQ multiplex PCR; the TCRdb copy retains only in-frame clones and omits some. V and J calls and clone size follow that table, whereas D and trimming were derived from the DNA. The sample has some 120,000 clones, 70% to 75% seen once. The specimen was peripheral blood. The TCR was taken from a man in his 60s with acute or convalescent COVID-19. The V and J genes are TRBV11-2 and TRBJ2-5; D is perhaps TRBD1 (5 bases). The CDR3 reads CASSLITFQGSQETQYF. The CDR3 bases are TGTGCCAGCAGCTTAATTACCTTCCAGGGCTCCCAAGAGACCCAGTACTTC.